These 9 T cell receptor beta chains were sequenced from one sample in a study of response to subunit inactivated influenza vaccine. TCRdb re-called the RT-PCR reads with MiXCR, one entry per CDR3 protein. The table lists about 700,000 distinct CDR3 sequences, approximately 13% of them singletons. The input for sequencing was PBMCs from blood, taken approximately 15 days before vaccination. All receptors derive from a man between 50 and 59 years old who received an inactivated influenza vaccine.

This clonotype was counted a few times. The chain carries TRBV20-1 and TRBJ2-1; no clear D. The CDR3 loop spans 18 amino acids. The V end was cut by 0 bases, the J end by 2 bases, with 20 bases between. CDR1 is DFQATT, CDR2 SNEGSKA, per germline (reference sequence). CDR3 sequence: CSARDSGSATHTYNEQFF. The CDR3 region has the DNA TGCAGTGCTAGAGATTCCGGCAGCGCCACCCACACCTACAATGAGCAGTTCTTC.

This sequence joins TRBV7-2 and TRBJ2-3; D is unclear. V dropped 1 base and J dropped 0 bases, with 11 bases sitting between them. Per the germline V gene, CDR1 is SGHTA and CDR2 is FQGNSA. The CDR3 runs to 16 residues. Here the CDR3 reads CASSLEGWSSTDTQYF. In nucleotides, the CDR3 is TGTGCCAGCAGCTTAGAAGGGTGGAGTAGCACAGATACGCAGTATTTT.

This clonotype occurred a few times. The chain carries TRBV28 and TRBJ2-7, with D possibly matching TRBD1 (6 bases). The length of the CDR3 is 12 residues. V was cut by 8 bases and J by 0 bases, with 8 bases left in between. CDR1 MDHEN and CDR2 SYDVKM come from the germline V gene. CDR3: CASGTISYEQYF. The CDR3 nucleotides are TGTGCCAGCGGGACAATCTCCTACGAGCAGTACTTC.

This chain links TRBV7-2 with TRBJ1-5, with D possibly matching TRBD1 (6 bases). Germline V gene lookup returns CDR1 SGHTA and CDR2 FQGNSA. This CDR3 contains 14 residues. V shed 4 bases and J shed 4 bases, with 11 bases lying between them. The CDR3 region is CASSSADRNQPQHF. The CDR3 bases are TGTGCCAGCAGCTCCGCCGACAGGAATCAGCCCCAGCATTTT.

V is TRBV6-2 or TRBV6-3 and J is TRBJ1-2; no reliable D call. The V end lost 3 bases, the J end lost 3 bases, and 8 bases lay between the germline ends. This CDR3 spans 13 amino acids. Germline CDR1 and CDR2: MNHEY and SVGEGT. The DNA for the CDR3 is TGTGCCAGCAGTTATGGAGGATACTATGGCTACACCTTC. Translated: CASSYGGYYGYTF.

The chain recombines TRBV7-9 with TRBJ2-7; the match to TRBD1 covers 10 bases. The junction had 9 bases not matched to a gene; V was cut back by 4 bases and J by 6 bases. This CDR3 region has 15 residues. Looked up from germline, CDR1 is SEHNR and CDR2 is FQNEAQ (reference sequence). CDR3 region: CASSYGTGEWGEQYF. The CDR3 nucleotides read TGTGCCAGCAGCTACGGGACAGGGGAATGGGGCGAGCAGTACTTC. Combining the CDR3 with reference TRBV7-9 and TRBJ2-7 gives the whole variable domain DTGVSQNPRHKITKRGQNVTFRCDPISEHNRLYWYRQTLGQGPEFLTYFQNEAQLEKSRLLSDRFSAERPKGSFSTLEIQRTEQGDSAMYLCASSYGTGEWGEQYFGPGTRLTVT.

This clonotype was seen a handful of times. CDR3 loop: CASAPDRGLYEQYF. The DNA of the CDR3 is TGCGCCAGTGCCCCGGACAGGGGTCTCTACGAGCAGTACTTC. The rearrangement uses TRBV5-1 and TRBJ2-7, with 9 bases matching TRBD1. Germline-derived CDR1 and CDR2 are SGHRS and YFSETQ. Unmatched junction bases numbered 9, after V lost 8 bases and J lost 3 bases. The CDR3 length is 14 residues.

Ten or more counts support this clonotype. The gene calls are TRBV24-1 and TRBJ2-5, with 7 nucleotides matching TRBD2. Trimming removed 6 bases from V and 4 bases from J; junction bases left unmatched: 10. Germline CDR1 KGHDR, CDR2 SFDVKD. The CDR3 has 15 residues. The CDR3 protein is CATSHSGPPTETQYF. CDR3 in DNA: TGTGCCACCAGTCATAGCGGGCCCCCCACAGAGACCCAGTACTTC.

CDR3 in DNA: TGTGCCAGCAGCTTAGCGCTGGGGGCGAATGAAAAACTGTTTTTT. This translates into CASSLALGANEKLFF. The chain employs TRBV7-8 and TRBJ1-4; D is possibly TRBD1 (6 bases). The CDR3 has 15 amino acids. Deletions cut 0 bases from V and 5 bases from J, with 10 bases between. CDR1 and CDR2 from the germline V gene are SGHVS and FQNEAQ.